These T cell receptor beta chains were read from a single sample in a study of CD8+ T cells in alopecia areata. Only in-frame clones appear in the TCRdb table, and some are missing; sequencing was by immunoSEQ multiplex PCR. The sample carries over 150,000 clones, 56% recorded once. The sample comprised CD8+ T cells sorted from blood. Source of these receptors: a human donor in good health. CDR3s include the opening cysteine and the closing phenylalanine or tryptophan. The D gene is left open where the match is weak. Rows give clone size only sometimes, using once, few, many, or a class for an expanded clone.

D gene: TRBD1; J gene: TRBJ1-1; V gene: TRBV25-1; CDR3 length: 13; clone size: .; CDR3 protein: CASQQGANTEAFF; CDR3 DNA: TGTGCCAGCCAACAGGGGGCGAACACTGAAGCTTTCTTT
D gene: TRBD1; J gene: TRBJ2-7; V gene: TRBV13; CDR3 length: 16; clone size: .; CDR3 protein: CASSADRAFGSYEQYF; CDR3 DNA: TGTGCCAGCAGCGCTGACAGGGCCTTTGGGTCCTACGAGCAGTACTTC
D gene: .; J gene: TRBJ1-2; V gene: TRBV6-1; CDR3 length: 11; clone size: .; CDR3 protein: CASRSLGGYTF; CDR3 DNA: TGTGCCAGCAGAAGCCTGGGAGGCTACACCTTC
D gene: .; J gene: TRBJ2-6; V gene: TRBV7-9; CDR3 length: 15; clone size: .; CDR3 protein: CASFTGRAGANVLTF; CDR3 DNA: TGTGCCAGCTTTACGGGCAGGGCAGGGGCCAACGTCCTGACTTTC
D gene: .; J gene: TRBJ2-7; V gene: TRBV4-1; CDR3 length: 11; clone size: .; CDR3 protein: CASSRDDEQYF; CDR3 DNA: TGCGCCAGCAGTCGGGACGACGAGCAGTACTTC
D gene: TRBD1; J gene: TRBJ2-7; V gene: TRBV11-2; CDR3 length: 15; clone size: .; CDR3 protein: CASSLARTGNYEQYF; CDR3 DNA: TGTGCCAGCAGCTTAGCCCGGACAGGGAACTACGAGCAGTACTTC
D gene: .; J gene: TRBJ2-6; V gene: TRBV2; CDR3 length: 12; clone size: .; CDR3 protein: CASSDGANVLTF; CDR3 DNA: TGTGCCAGCAGTGACGGGGCCAACGTCCTGACTTTC
D gene: .; J gene: TRBJ2-7; V gene: TRBV7-8; CDR3 length: 13; clone size: .; CDR3 protein: CASSLVYSYEQYF; CDR3 DNA: TGTGCCAGCAGCTTAGTTTACAGCTACGAGCAGTACTTC
D gene: .; J gene: TRBJ2-7; V gene: TRBV27; CDR3 length: 11; clone size: .; CDR3 protein: CASSLSGEQYF; CDR3 DNA: TGTGCCAGCAGTTTATCGGGGGAGCAGTACTTC
D gene: TRBD1; J gene: TRBJ2-7; V gene: TRBV10-3; CDR3 length: 12; clone size: few; CDR3 protein: CATWDRSYEQYF; CDR3 DNA: TGTGCCACCTGGGACAGATCCTACGAGCAGTACTTC
D gene: .; J gene: TRBJ2-5; V gene: TRBV15; CDR3 length: 17; clone size: .; CDR3 protein: CATSRLGLTDLTETQYF; CDR3 DNA: TGTGCCACCAGCAGACTGGGGTTGACGGACCTGACCGAGACCCAGTACTTC
D gene: .; J gene: TRBJ1-5; V gene: TRBV11-2; CDR3 length: 16; clone size: once; CDR3 protein: CASSLDLGRSNQPQHF; CDR3 DNA: TGTGCCAGCAGCTTAGACCTCGGCAGGAGCAATCAGCCCCAGCATTTT
D gene: TRBD2; J gene: TRBJ2-7; V gene: TRBV7-2; CDR3 length: 15; clone size: once; CDR3 protein: CASRSSGGAGRQQYF; CDR3 DNA: TGTGCCAGCAGGTCCAGCGGGGGGGCCGGTCGGCAGCAGTACTTC
D gene: TRBD1; J gene: TRBJ1-2; V gene: TRBV7-6; CDR3 length: 14; clone size: .; CDR3 protein: CASSSGQTNYGYTF; CDR3 DNA: TGTGCCAGCAGCTCGGGACAGACTAACTATGGCTACACCTTC
D gene: TRBD2; J gene: TRBJ2-5; V gene: TRBV30; CDR3 length: 13; clone size: .; CDR3 protein: CAWNWASGGPKYF; CDR3 DNA: TGTGCCTGGAATTGGGCTAGCGGGGGCCCCAAGTACTTC
D gene: TRBD2; J gene: TRBJ2-3; V gene: TRBV6-4; CDR3 length: 16; clone size: many; CDR3 protein: CASSKSSGGAADTQYF; CDR3 DNA: TGTGCCAGCAGCAAAAGTAGCGGGGGGGCAGCAGATACGCAGTATTTT
D gene: TRBD1; J gene: TRBJ1-1; V gene: TRBV7-8; CDR3 length: 14; clone size: .; CDR3 protein: CASSPTGEWTEAFF; CDR3 DNA: TGTGCCAGCAGCCCGACAGGGGAGTGGACTGAAGCTTTCTTT
D gene: .; J gene: TRBJ1-5; V gene: TRBV7-9; CDR3 length: 17; clone size: .; CDR3 protein: CASSSRGVGGRNQPQHF; CDR3 DNA: TGTGCCAGCAGCTCTAGAGGAGTTGGAGGACGCAATCAGCCCCAGCATTTT
D gene: .; J gene: TRBJ1-1; V gene: TRBV19; CDR3 length: 11; clone size: .; CDR3 protein: CASSATGNAFF; CDR3 DNA: TGTGCCAGTAGTGCAACAGGGAATGCTTTCTTT
D gene: .; J gene: TRBJ2-1; V gene: TRBV5-6; CDR3 length: 12; clone size: .; CDR3 protein: CASSLGDSEQFF; CDR3 DNA: TGTGCCAGCAGCTTGGGCGACTCTGAGCAGTTCTTC
D gene: .; J gene: TRBJ2-5; V gene: TRBV4-1; CDR3 length: 16; clone size: once; CDR3 protein: CASSQSLFVGQETQYF; CDR3 DNA: TGCGCCAGCAGCCAATCCCTCTTCGTGGGTCAAGAGACCCAGTACTTC
D gene: TRBD1; J gene: TRBJ2-6; V gene: TRBV7-9; CDR3 length: 19; clone size: few; CDR3 protein: CASSPGLDRTLAGANVLTF; CDR3 DNA: TGTGCCAGCAGCCCCGGATTGGACAGGACCTTGGCTGGGGCCAACGTCCTGACTTTC
D gene: .; J gene: TRBJ1-3; V gene: TRBV9; CDR3 length: 14; clone size: .; CDR3 protein: CASREDSSGNTIYF; CDR3 DNA: TGTGCCAGCAGAGAAGACAGTTCTGGAAACACCATATATTTT
D gene: .; J gene: TRBJ2-7; V gene: TRBV7-8; CDR3 length: 14; clone size: once; CDR3 protein: CASSFAPGDYEQYF; CDR3 DNA: TGTGCCAGCAGCTTCGCGCCAGGGGACTACGAGCAGTACTTC
D gene: TRBD1; J gene: TRBJ1-2; V gene: TRBV5-1; CDR3 length: 14; clone size: .; CDR3 protein: CASSPGQGNYGYTF; CDR3 DNA: TGCGCCAGCAGCCCCGGACAGGGTAACTATGGCTACACCTTC
D gene: .; J gene: TRBJ2-5; V gene: TRBV6-1; CDR3 length: 11; clone size: once; CDR3 protein: CASSYGETQYF; CDR3 DNA: TGTGCCAGCAGTTACGGGGAGACCCAGTACTTC
D gene: .; J gene: TRBJ1-2; V gene: TRBV19; CDR3 length: 13; clone size: .; CDR3 protein: CASSISGNYGYTF; CDR3 DNA: TGTGCCAGTAGTATATCAGGGAACTATGGCTACACCTTC
D gene: .; J gene: TRBJ2-5; V gene: TRBV4-1; CDR3 length: 15; clone size: .; CDR3 protein: CASSQGGGADETQYF; CDR3 DNA: TGCGCCAGCAGCCAAGGTGGGGGGGCCGATGAGACCCAGTACTTC
D gene: .; J gene: TRBJ1-1; V gene: TRBV25-1; CDR3 length: 9; clone size: .; CDR3 protein: CASTAEAFF; CDR3 DNA: TGTGCCAGCACAGCTGAAGCTTTCTTT
D gene: .; J gene: TRBJ1-1; V gene: TRBV30; CDR3 length: 12; clone size: .; CDR3 protein: CAWSVSAGEAFF; CDR3 DNA: TGTGCCTGGAGTGTTAGCGCCGGTGAAGCTTTCTTT
D gene: .; J gene: TRBJ2-5; V gene: TRBV9; CDR3 length: 14; clone size: .; CDR3 protein: CASSTGTLPETQYF; CDR3 DNA: TGTGCCAGCAGCACCGGGACGCTCCCGGAGACCCAGTACTTC
D gene: .; J gene: TRBJ1-4; V gene: TRBV29-1; CDR3 length: 13; clone size: .; CDR3 protein: CSVDRDDNEKLFF; CDR3 DNA: TGCAGCGTTGATAGGGATGATAATGAAAAACTGTTTTTT
D gene: .; J gene: TRBJ1-1; V gene: TRBV4-2; CDR3 length: 12; clone size: .; CDR3 protein: CASSQGGIEAFF; CDR3 DNA: TGTGCCAGCAGCCAAGGGGGCATTGAAGCTTTCTTT